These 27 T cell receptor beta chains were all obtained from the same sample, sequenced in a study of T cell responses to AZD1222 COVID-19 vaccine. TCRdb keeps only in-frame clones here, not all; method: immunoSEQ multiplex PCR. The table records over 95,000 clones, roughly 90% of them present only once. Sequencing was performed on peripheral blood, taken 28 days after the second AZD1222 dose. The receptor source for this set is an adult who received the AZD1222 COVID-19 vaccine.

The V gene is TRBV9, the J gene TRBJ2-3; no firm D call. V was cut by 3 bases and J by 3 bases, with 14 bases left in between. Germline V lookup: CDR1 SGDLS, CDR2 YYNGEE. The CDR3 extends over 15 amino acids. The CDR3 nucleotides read TGTGCCAGCAGCGCTACAGTGTTTGCGACAGATACGCAGTATTTT. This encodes CASSATVFATDTQYF.

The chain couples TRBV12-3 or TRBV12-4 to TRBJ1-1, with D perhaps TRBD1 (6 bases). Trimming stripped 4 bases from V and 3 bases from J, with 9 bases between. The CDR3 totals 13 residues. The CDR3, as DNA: TGTGCCAGCAGTTCCACAGGGCACACTGAAGCTTTCTTT. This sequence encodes CASSSTGHTEAFF.

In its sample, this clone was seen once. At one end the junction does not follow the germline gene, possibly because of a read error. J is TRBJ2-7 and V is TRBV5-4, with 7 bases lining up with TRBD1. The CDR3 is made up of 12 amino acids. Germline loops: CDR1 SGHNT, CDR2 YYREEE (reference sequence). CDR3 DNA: TGTGCCAGCAGCGTTGGGGACAGCAGATCCTATTTC. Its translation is CASSVGDSRSYF. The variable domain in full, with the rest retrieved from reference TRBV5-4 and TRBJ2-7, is ETGVTQSPTHLIKTRGQQVTLRCSSQSGHNTVSWYQQALGQGPQFIFQYYREEENGRGNFPPRFSGLQFPNYSSELNVNALELDDSALYLCASSVGDSRSYFGPGTRLTVT.

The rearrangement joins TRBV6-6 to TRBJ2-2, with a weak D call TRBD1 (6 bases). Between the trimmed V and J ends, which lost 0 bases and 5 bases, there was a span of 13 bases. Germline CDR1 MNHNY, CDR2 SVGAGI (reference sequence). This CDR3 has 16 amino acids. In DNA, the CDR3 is TGTGCCAGCAGTTACTCGGTGCAGGGGCCGACCGGGGAGCTGTTTTTT. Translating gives CASSYSVQGPTGELFF.

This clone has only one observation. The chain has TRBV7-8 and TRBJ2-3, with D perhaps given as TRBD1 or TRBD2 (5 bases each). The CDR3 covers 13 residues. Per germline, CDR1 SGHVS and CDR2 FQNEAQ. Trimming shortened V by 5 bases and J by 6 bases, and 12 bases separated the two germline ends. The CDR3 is CASSLREMDTQYF. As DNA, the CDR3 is TGTGCCAGCAGCCTCAGGGAGATGGATACGCAGTATTTT.

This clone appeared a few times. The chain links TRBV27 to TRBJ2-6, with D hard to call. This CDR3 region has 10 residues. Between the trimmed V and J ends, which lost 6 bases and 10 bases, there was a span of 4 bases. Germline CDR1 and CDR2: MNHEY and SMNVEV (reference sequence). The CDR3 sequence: CASRRNVLTF. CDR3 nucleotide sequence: TGTGCCAGCAGACGAAACGTCCTGACTTTC. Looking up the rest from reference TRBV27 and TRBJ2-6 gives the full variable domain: EAQVTQNPRYLITVTGKKLTVTCSQNMNHEYMSWYRQDPGLGLRQIYYSMNVEVTDKGDVPEGYKVSRKEKRNFPLILESPSPNQTSLYFCASRRNVLTFGAGSRLTVL.

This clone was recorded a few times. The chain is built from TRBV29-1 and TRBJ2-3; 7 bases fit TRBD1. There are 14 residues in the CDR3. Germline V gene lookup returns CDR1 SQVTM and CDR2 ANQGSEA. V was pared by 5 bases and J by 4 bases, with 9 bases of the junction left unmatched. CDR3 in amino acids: CSVSQGESADTQYF. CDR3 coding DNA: TGCAGCGTTAGCCAGGGGGAATCTGCAGATACGCAGTATTTT.

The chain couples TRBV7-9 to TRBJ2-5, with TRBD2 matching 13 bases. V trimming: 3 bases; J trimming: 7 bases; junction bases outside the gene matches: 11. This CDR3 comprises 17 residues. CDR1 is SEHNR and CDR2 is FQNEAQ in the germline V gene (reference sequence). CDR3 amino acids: CASSFLGTSGNDVTQYF. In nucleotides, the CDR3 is TGTGCCAGCAGCTTCTTAGGGACTAGCGGGAACGATGTGACCCAGTACTTC.

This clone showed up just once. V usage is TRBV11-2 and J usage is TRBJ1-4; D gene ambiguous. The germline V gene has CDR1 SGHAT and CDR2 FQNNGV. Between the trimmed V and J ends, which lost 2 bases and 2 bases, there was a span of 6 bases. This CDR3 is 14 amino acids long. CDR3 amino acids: CASSLIGTNEKLFF. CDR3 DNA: TGTGCCAGCAGCTTAATAGGGACTAATGAAAAACTGTTTTTT.

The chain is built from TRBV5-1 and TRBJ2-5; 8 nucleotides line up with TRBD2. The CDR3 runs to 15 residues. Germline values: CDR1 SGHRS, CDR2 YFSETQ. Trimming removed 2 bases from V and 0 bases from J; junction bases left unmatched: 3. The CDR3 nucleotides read TGCGCCAGCAGCTTAGTAGCGGGAAACCAAGAGACCCAGTACTTC. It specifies CASSLVAGNQETQYF.

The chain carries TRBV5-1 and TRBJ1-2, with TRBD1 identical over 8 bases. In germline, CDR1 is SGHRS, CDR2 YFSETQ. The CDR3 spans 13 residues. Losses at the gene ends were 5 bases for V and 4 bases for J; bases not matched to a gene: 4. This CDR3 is CASSQGAGYGYTF. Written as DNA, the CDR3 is TGCGCCAGCAGTCAGGGGGCTGGCTATGGCTACACCTTC.

In nucleotides, the CDR3 is TGTGCCAGCAGCCCGGACCTTTACACAGATACGCAGTATTTT. This gives the protein CASSPDLYTDTQYF. The V gene is TRBV7-2, the J gene TRBJ2-3; D not certain. The V gene lost 5 bases and the J gene lost 2 bases, with 11 bases spanning the gap. Germline V gives CDR1 SGHTA, CDR2 FQGNSA. The CDR3 sequence is 14 residues long.

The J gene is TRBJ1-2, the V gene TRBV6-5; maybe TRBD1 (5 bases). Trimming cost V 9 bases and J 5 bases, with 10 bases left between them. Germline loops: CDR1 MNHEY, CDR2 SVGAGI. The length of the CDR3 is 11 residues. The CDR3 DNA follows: TGTGCCAGTACGAGGGGATATGGCTACACCTTC. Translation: CASTRGYGYTF.

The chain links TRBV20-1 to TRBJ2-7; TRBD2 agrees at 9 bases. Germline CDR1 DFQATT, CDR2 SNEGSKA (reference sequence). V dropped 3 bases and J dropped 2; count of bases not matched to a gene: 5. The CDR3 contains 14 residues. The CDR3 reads CSASQLAGAYEQYF. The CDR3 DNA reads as TGCAGTGCTAGTCAACTAGCGGGCGCCTACGAGCAGTACTTC.

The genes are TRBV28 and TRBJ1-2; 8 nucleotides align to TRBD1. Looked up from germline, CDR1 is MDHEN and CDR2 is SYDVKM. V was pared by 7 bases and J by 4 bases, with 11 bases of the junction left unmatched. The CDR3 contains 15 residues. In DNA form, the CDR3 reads TGTGCCAGCATCCCTCCCCTAGGACAGGGCTATGGCTACACCTTC. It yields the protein CASIPPLGQGYGYTF.

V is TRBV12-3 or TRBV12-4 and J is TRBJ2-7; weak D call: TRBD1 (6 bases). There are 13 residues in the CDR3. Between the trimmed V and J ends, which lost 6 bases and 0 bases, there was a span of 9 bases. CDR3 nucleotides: TGTGCCAGCAGCGACAGGTACTCCTACGAGCAGTACTTC. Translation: CASSDRYSYEQYF.

As DNA, the CDR3 is TGTGCCAGCAGCCGTTTAGCGGGAGGCACCGGGGAGCTGTTTTTT. This codes for CASSRLAGGTGELFF. The chain is built from TRBV3-1 (or the pseudogene TRBV3-2) and TRBJ2-2, with 10 nucleotides matching TRBD2. Germline V gene sequence: CDR1 LGHDT, CDR2 YNNKEL (reference sequence). The V and J ends lost 4 bases and 4 bases, in that order; junction bases with no gene match: 3. CDR3 length: 15 residues.

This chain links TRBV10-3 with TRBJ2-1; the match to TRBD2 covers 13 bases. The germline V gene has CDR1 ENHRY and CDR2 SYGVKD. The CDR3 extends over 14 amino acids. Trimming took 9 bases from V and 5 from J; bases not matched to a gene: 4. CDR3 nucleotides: TGTGCCATAACCGGGACTAGCGGGAACAATGAGCAGTTCTTC. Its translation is CAITGTSGNNEQFF.

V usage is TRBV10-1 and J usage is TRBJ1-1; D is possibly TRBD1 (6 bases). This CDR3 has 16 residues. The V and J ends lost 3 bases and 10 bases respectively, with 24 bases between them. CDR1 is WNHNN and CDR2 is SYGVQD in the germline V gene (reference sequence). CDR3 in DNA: TGCGCCAGCAGTGATAACAGGGTTGGATCCCCACTTGGAGCTTTCTTT. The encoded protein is CASSDNRVGSPLGAFF.

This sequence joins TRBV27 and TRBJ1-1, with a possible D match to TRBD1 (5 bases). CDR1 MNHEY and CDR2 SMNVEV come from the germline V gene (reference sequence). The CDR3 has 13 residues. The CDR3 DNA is TGTGCAACCCGGGGGGTCTTGAACACTGAAGCTTTCTTT. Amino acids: CATRGVLNTEAFF.

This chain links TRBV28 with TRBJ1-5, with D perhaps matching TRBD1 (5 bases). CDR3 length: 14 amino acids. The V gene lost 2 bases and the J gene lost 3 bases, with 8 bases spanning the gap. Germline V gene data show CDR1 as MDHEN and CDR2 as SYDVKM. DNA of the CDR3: TGTGCCAGCAGTTTAAGCAGGGACAATCAGCCCCAGCATTTT. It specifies CASSLSRDNQPQHF.

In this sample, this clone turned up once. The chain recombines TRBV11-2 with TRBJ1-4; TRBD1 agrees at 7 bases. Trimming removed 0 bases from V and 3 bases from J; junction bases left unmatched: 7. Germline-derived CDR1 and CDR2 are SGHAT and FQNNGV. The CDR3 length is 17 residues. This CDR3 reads CASSLDQGRGPNEKLFF. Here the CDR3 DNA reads TGTGCCAGCAGCTTAGATCAAGGAAGGGGGCCTAATGAAAAACTGTTTTTT. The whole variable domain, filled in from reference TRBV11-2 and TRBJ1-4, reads EAGVAQSPRYKIIEKRQSVAFWCNPISGHATLYWYQQILGQGPKLLIQFQNNGVVDDSQLPKDRFSAERLKGVDSTLKIQPAKLEDSAVYLCASSLDQGRGPNEKLFFGSGTQLSVL.

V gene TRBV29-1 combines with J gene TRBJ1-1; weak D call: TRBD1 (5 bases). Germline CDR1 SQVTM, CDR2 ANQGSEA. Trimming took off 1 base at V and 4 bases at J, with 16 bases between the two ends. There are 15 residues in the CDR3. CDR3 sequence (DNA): TGCAGCGTTGAAGTGGTCCCAGGGTCGGGCACTGAAGCTTTCTTT. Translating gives CSVEVVPGSGTEAFF.

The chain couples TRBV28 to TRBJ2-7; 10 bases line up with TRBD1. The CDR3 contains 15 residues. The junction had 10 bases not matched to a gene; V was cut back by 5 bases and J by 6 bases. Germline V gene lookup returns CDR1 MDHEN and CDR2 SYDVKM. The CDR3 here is CASSAGTGVVVEQYF. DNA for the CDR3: TGTGCCAGCAGTGCCGGGACAGGGGTAGTCGTCGAGCAGTACTTC. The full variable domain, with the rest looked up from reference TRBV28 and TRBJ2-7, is DVKVTQSSRYLVKRTGEKVFLECVQDMDHENMFWYRQDPGLGLRLIYFSYDVKMKEKGDIPEGYSVSREKKERFSLILESASTNQTSMYLCASSAGTGVVVEQYFGPGTRLTVT.

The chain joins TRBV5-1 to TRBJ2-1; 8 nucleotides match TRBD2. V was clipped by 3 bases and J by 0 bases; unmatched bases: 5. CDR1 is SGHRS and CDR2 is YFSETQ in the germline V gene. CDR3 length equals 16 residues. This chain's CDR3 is CASSSSSGSSYNEQFF. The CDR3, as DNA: TGCGCCAGCAGCTCGTCAAGCGGGAGCTCCTACAATGAGCAGTTCTTC.

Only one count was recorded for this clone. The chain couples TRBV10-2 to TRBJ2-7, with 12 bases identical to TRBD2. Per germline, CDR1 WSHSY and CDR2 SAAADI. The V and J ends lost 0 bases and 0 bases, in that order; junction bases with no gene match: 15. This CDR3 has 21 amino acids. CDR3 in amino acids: CASSESVLRTSGTPYSYEQYF. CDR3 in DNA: TGCGCCAGCAGTGAGTCAGTATTACGGACTAGCGGGACCCCTTACTCCTACGAGCAGTACTTC.

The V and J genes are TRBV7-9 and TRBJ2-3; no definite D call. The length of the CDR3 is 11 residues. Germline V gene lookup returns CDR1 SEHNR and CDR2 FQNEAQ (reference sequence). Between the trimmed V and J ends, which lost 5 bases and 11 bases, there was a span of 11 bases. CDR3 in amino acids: CASSHGSWQYF. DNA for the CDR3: TGTGCCAGCAGCCATGGGTCGTGGCAGTATTTT.